The rows below give T cell receptor beta chains drawn from one sample of a study of T cell responses to AZD1222 COVID-19 vaccine. This table comes from immunoSEQ multiplex PCR, and its TCRdb copy is limited to in-frame clones, with some not included. The sample shows around 99,000 clones, about 85% of them seen only once. The sequencing here drew on peripheral blood, taken 28 days after the second AZD1222 dose. The receptors were sampled from an adult who received the AZD1222 COVID-19 vaccine. The CDR3 runs from the conserved cysteine through the conserved F or W. Fields, in order: D gene, J gene, V gene, clone size, CDR3 DNA, CDR3 protein. A D gene is named only where the DNA matches it firmly. Clone size, where shown, is once, few, many, or a class for clones that have expanded.

>NA|TRBJ2-2|TRBV27|NA
TGTGCCAGCAGTTTAGGGGACCCAAAAATTGATCGGACCGGGGAGCTGTTTTTT
CASSLGDPKIDRTGELFF
>TRBD2|TRBJ2-4|TRBV6-1|NA
TGTGCCAGCAGTGAAGGGCGGGGGTTTGGCATTCAGTACTTC
CASSEGRGFGIQYF
>TRBD1|TRBJ1-5|TRBV6-6|NA
TGTGCCATTGGTGGTGAACAGGGGTTGGTTCAGCCCCAGCATTTT
CAIGGEQGLVQPQHF
>TRBD2|TRBJ2-7|TRBV5-4|NA
TGTGCCAGCAGCTTGGAAGCGGGGGCTAACTACGAGCAGTACTTC
CASSLEAGANYEQYF
>TRBD1|TRBJ1-1|TRBV3-1/TRBV3-2|NA
TGTGCCAGCAGCCAAGGAACAGGGGTGGACACTGAAGCTTTCTTT
CASSQGTGVDTEAFF
>NA|TRBJ2-1|TRBV7-2|NA
TGTGCCAGCAGCTTGGCAGACGTTCGCTCCTACAATGAGCAGTTCTTC
CASSLADVRSYNEQFF
>NA|TRBJ1-2|TRBV12-3/TRBV12-4|NA
TGTGCCAGCAGTTTGTGGGGTAACTATGGCTACACCTTC
CASSLWGNYGYTF
>NA|TRBJ1-6|TRBV5-1|NA
TGCGCCAGCAGCTTGGTAGCCAGGCGCCCGAATTCACCCCTCCACTTT
CASSLVARRPNSPLHF
>NA|TRBJ1-5|TRBV19|NA
TGTGCCAGTAGTATAGATCGGGCACCGGTCTACAATCAGCCCCAGCATTTT
CASSIDRAPVYNQPQHF
>NA|TRBJ1-2|TRBV4-3|NA
TGCGCCAGCAGCCAGGCGAGGGGCTCGGCAGGGGCCTTCGGCTACACCTTC
CASSQARGSAGAFGYTF
>TRBD1|TRBJ2-7|TRBV5-1|NA
TGCGCCAGCAGCTTGAGGGACAGGGGGTTGAGCTCCTACGAGCAGTACTTC
CASSLRDRGLSSYEQYF
>NA|TRBJ1-4|TRBV7-2|NA
TGTGCCAGCAGCTTATTAACAGCCTCTAATGAAAAACTGTTTTTT
CASSLLTASNEKLFF
>NA|TRBJ2-5|TRBV5-4|NA
TGTGCCAGCAGCGCCGGACCGTCAGTCCAAGAGACCCAGTACTTC
CASSAGPSVQETQYF
>NA|TRBJ2-3|TRBV11-3|NA
TGTGCCAGCAGCTTCTCTAGAAGACCTAGCACAGATACGCAGTATTTT
CASSFSRRPSTDTQYF
>TRBD1|TRBJ1-2|TRBV7-8|once
TGTGCCAGCAGCTTAGTGGGACAGGGATCGTCTAACTATGGCTACACCTTC
CASSLVGQGSSNYGYTF
>NA|TRBJ1-6|TRBV19|NA
TGTGCCAGTGGAACAGGGAGCCCGGCACCCCTCCACTTT
CASGTGSPAPLHF
>NA|TRBJ2-1|TRBV29-1|NA
TGCAGCGTGCAGGACTTGGTATCCTACAATGAGCAGTTCTTC
CSVQDLVSYNEQFF
>NA|TRBJ2-4|TRBV19|NA
TGTGCCAGTAGTATAGGAGAGCTAAACATTCAGTACTTC
CASSIGELNIQYF
>TRBD1|TRBJ2-1|TRBV11-2|NA
TGTGCCAGCAGCCAGGACAGGGGAAATGAGCAGTTCTTC
CASSQDRGNEQFF
>TRBD1|TRBJ1-5|TRBV6-6|few
TGTGCCAGCAGTTCCTCAGGGGGCGGCCAGCCCCAGCATTTT
CASSSSGGGQPQHF
>TRBD1|TRBJ1-5|TRBV3-1/TRBV3-2|NA
TGTGCCAGCAGCCAAGCAGGCACAGGGGGTGGACAGCCCCAGCATTTT
CASSQAGTGGGQPQHF
>NA|TRBJ1-3|TRBV15|NA
TGTGCCACCAGCTCCTCGACAGTTACCGGAAACACCATATATTTT
CATSSSTVTGNTIYF
>TRBD1|TRBJ1-1|TRBV19|NA
TGTGCCAGTAGAACCGGGACAGGGAACACTGAAGCTTTCTTT
CASRTGTGNTEAFF
>TRBD1|TRBJ2-7|TRBV5-1|NA
TGCGCCAGCAGCGGGGGACAGGGTGCCTACGAGCAGTACTTC
CASSGGQGAYEQYF
>TRBD1|TRBJ2-1|TRBV9|NA
TGTGCCAGCAGCGTCGAGGGGGCGCAGTACAATGAGCAGTTCTTC
CASSVEGAQYNEQFF
>NA|TRBJ1-5|TRBV7-2|NA
TGTGCCAGCAGCTTAGATCGCAATCAGCCCCAGCATTTT
CASSLDRNQPQHF
>NA|TRBJ1-2|TRBV19|NA
TGTGCCAGTAGTATAGCCTTCGGGCAGGGCTATGGCTACACCTTC
CASSIAFGQGYGYTF
>TRBD1|TRBJ2-7|TRBV2|few
TGTGCCAGCAGTACATTCATGGGACAGCTTAAATTGTTC
CASSTFMGQLKLF
>TRBD2|TRBJ2-2|TRBV14|NA
TGTGCCAGCAGCCAGGACCTGGGACTAGGAGCGCCCGGGGAGCTGTTTTTT
CASSQDLGLGAPGELFF
>NA|TRBJ1-1|TRBV11-3|NA
TGTGCCAGCAGCGGAGGGACGGATACTGAAGCTTTCTTT
CASSGGTDTEAFF
>NA|TRBJ1-4|TRBV6-2/TRBV6-3|NA
TGTGCCAGCAGTTACAGCGGGGACCCTGCAACTAATGAAAAACTGTTTTTT
CASSYSGDPATNEKLFF
>NA|TRBJ1-5|TRBV5-5|NA
TGTGCCAGCAGCTTCAGGGGAAGCAATCAGCCCCAGCATTTT
CASSFRGSNQPQHF
>TRBD1|TRBJ2-2|TRBV18|NA
TGTGCCAGCTCAGGAACAGGGGTAATAAACACCGGGGAGCTGTTTTTT
CASSGTGVINTGELFF
>NA|TRBJ2-5|TRBV25-1|NA
TGTGCCAGCAGAAGTTCGGGACAAGAGACCCAGTACTTC
CASRSSGQETQYF
>NA|TRBJ1-2|TRBV15|NA
TGTGCCACCAGCCCCGAGATGGGGCCCTATGGCTACACCTTC
CATSPEMGPYGYTF
>NA|TRBJ2-5|TRBV30|NA
TGTGCCTGGACTCCAGGGATACAAGAGACCCAGTACTTC
CAWTPGIQETQYF
>TRBD2|TRBJ2-1|TRBV9|NA
TGTGCCAGCACGGGCCTAGCGGGGGGGAACAATGAGCAGTTCTTC
CASTGLAGGNNEQFF
>NA|TRBJ1-1|TRBV3-1/TRBV3-2|NA
TGTGCCAGCAGCCAGGCTAGTGGGAACACTGAAGCTTTCTTT
CASSQASGNTEAFF
>NA|TRBJ1-3|TRBV9|NA
TGTGCCAGCAGCGTAGAGGGACCTGGAAACACCATATATTTT
CASSVEGPGNTIYF
>NA|TRBJ1-5|TRBV19|NA
TGTGCCAGTAGTCCGTCGGGAGGGGTAGGTCCCCAGCATTTT
CASSPSGGVGPQHF
>NA|TRBJ2-1|TRBV19|NA
TGTGCCAGTACCCTCTCTCGCGGGCAGGGTGAGCAGTTCTTC
CASTLSRGQGEQFF
>NA|TRBJ1-6|TRBV7-2|NA
TGTGCCAGCAGCTCCACAGGGACTGTATCACCCCTCCACTTT
CASSSTGTVSPLHF
>NA|TRBJ1-1|TRBV6-2/TRBV6-3|NA
TGTGCCAGCAGTTACAGGGGGGTGAACACTGAAGCTTTCTTT
CASSYRGVNTEAFF
>NA|TRBJ1-2|TRBV30|NA
TGTGCCTGGAAAAGGCGGGTTAACTATGGCTACACCTTC
CAWKRRVNYGYTF
>TRBD1|TRBJ2-5|TRBV2|NA
TGTGCCAGCAACCGACAGGGTAAAGAGACCCAGTACTTC
CASNRQGKETQYF
>NA|TRBJ1-1|TRBV7-9|few
TGTGCCAGCGGGGATGCGGGGGACACTGAAGCTTTCTTT
CASGDAGDTEAFF
>TRBD1|TRBJ2-7|TRBV5-4|few
TGTGCCAGCAAAGGACAGGGGACCTACGAGCAGTACTTC
CASKGQGTYEQYF
>NA|TRBJ1-3|TRBV6-1|few
TGTGCCAGCGGTGAGAGATCTGGAAACACCATATATTTT
CASGERSGNTIYF
>TRBD1|TRBJ2-3|TRBV10-3|NA
TGTGCCATCAGTGACCCTCGGGACAGGGGGCCAGATACGCAGTATTTT
CAISDPRDRGPDTQYF
>NA|TRBJ1-1|TRBV19|NA
TGTGCCAGTAGTTCAGGGTATGTCGCTGAAGCTTTCTTT
CASSSGYVAEAFF
>NA|TRBJ1-3|TRBV6-5|once
TGTGCCTCCCGGAGGGAGGTGAGCTCTGGAAACACCATATATTTT
CASRREVSSGNTIYF
>NA|TRBJ1-1|TRBV4-1|NA
TGCGCCAGCAGCCAAAGGGGGGAAACTGAAGCTTTCTTT
CASSQRGETEAFF
>TRBD1|TRBJ1-1|TRBV5-1|NA
TGCGCCAGCAGCTTGGGGACAGGGGGGTTCTACACTGAAGCTTTCTTT
CASSLGTGGFYTEAFF
>NA|TRBJ1-5|TRBV5-8|once
TGTGCCAGCAGCTTGGGGGGGCTAAGCAATCAGCCCCAGCATTTT
CASSLGGLSNQPQHF
>NA|TRBJ2-7|TRBV21-1|NA
TGTGCCAGCAGCAAAGCGGCTTACAGCACTTCCTACGAGCAGTACTTC
CASSKAAYSTSYEQYF
>TRBD1|TRBJ1-1|TRBV29-1|NA
TGCAGCGCATCACCATCCGGGACAGGGGGTGAAGCTTTCTTT
CSASPSGTGGEAFF
>TRBD1|TRBJ2-7|TRBV28|NA
TGTGCCAGCAGCAGAGGGACAGTGAGCTCCTACGAGCAGTACTTC
CASSRGTVSSYEQYF